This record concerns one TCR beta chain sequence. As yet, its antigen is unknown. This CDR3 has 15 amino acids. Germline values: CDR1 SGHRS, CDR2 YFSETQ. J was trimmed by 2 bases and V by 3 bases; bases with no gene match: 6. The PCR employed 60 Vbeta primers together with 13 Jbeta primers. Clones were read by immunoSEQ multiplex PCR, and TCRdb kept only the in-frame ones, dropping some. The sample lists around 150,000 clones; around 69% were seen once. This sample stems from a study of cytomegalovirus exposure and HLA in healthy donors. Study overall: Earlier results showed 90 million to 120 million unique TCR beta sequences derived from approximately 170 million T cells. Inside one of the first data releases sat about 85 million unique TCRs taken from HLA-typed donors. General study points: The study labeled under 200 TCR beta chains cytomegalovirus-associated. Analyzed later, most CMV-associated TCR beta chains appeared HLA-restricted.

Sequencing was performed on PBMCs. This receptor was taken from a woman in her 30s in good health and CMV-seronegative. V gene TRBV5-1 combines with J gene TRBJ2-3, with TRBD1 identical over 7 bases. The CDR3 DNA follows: TGCGCCAGCAGCTCGGGACAGCTCAACACAGATACGCAGTATTTT. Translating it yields CASSSGQLNTDTQYF. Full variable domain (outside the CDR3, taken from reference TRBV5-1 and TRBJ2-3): KAGVTQTPRYLIKTRGQQVTLSCSPISGHRSVSWYQQTPGQGLQFLFEYFSETQRNKGNFPGRFSGRQFSNSRSEMNVSTLELGDSALYLCASSSGQLNTDTQYFGPGTRLTVL.